The rows below give T cell receptor beta chains drawn from one sample of a study of shared clonotypes between healthy human individuals. Only in-frame clones appear in the TCRdb table, and some are missing; sequencing was by immunoSEQ multiplex PCR. The table records nearly 2 million clones, about 95% of them present only once. The sample comprised naive CD8+ T cells sorted from blood. Receptors were obtained from a man younger than 35 in good health. Both conserved end residues are trimmed from each CDR3.

>TRBJ2-7|TRBV6-5
ASSPDSYSYEQY
>TRBJ2-7|TRBV27
ASSLDIDYEQY
>TRBJ1-5|TRBV13
ASSAPGQPQH
>TRBJ1-2|TRBV9
ASSVGRDYGYT
>TRBJ1-3|TRBV7-9
ASRQGTAAGNTIY
>TRBJ1-3|TRBV6-6
ASSTDIFGSGNTIY
>TRBJ2-1|TRBV29-1
SVGGLAGGSSYNEQF
>TRBJ1-1|TRBV13
ASIRGGSPLMNTEAF
>TRBJ1-3|TRBV28
ASSWKSSGNTIY
>TRBJ2-1|TRBV19
ASSIPNDGGGDEQF
>TRBJ2-5|TRBV7-9
ASSPVLLQETQY
>TRBJ2-2|TRBV29-1
SVRDREFAGELF
>TRBJ1-1|TRBV5-4
ASSLAGINTEAF
>TRBJ2-1|TRBV5-1
ASSLEGLRLSSYNEQF
>TRBJ2-3|TRBV27
ASSGLAGFSTDTQY
>TRBJ1-1|TRBV6-5
ASSPSGTGVTEAF
>TRBJ2-5|TRBV5-4
ASSLVEQETQY
>TRBJ2-7|TRBV2
ASSARTGGLEQY